Listed below are T cell receptor beta chains from one sample, sequenced in a study of blood T cell repertoires in COVID-19. Only in-frame clones appear in the TCRdb table, and some are missing; sequencing was by immunoSEQ multiplex PCR. Among 250,000 to 350,000 clones listed, under 85% were seen once. Sequencing used peripheral blood. These receptors were collected from a human donor with COVID-19, enrolled during active disease. The donor label of this sample is uncertain. The CDR3 runs from the conserved cysteine through the conserved F or W. The size field is filled for only some rows; it gives once, few, many or a size class.

v_gene,abundance,CDR3aa
TRBV6-5,.,CASRVRQGGQPQHF
TRBV7-9,.,CASSPARGDLANYGYTF
TRBV6-5,few,CASRDPSGSTNEQFF
TRBV4-2,.,CASSGGLATHNEQYF
TRBV3-1/TRBV3-2,.,CASSQGGRGSPLHF
TRBV30,once,CAWGQVGARLGNTIYF
TRBV5-1,.,CASSLAPPGSTNTEAFF
TRBV3-1/TRBV3-2,.,CASSQAGHEGEAFF
TRBV5-5,.,CASSMTGAGDYGYTF
TRBV9,.,CASSGPSGMRNEQFF
TRBV7-2,.,CASSLRTGGISGQPQHF
TRBV11-2,.,CASSLGTGGGYGYTF
TRBV29-1,.,CSVEAWGQETPNEKLFF
TRBV3-1/TRBV3-2,.,CASSQGRGGAYEQYF
TRBV27,.,CASSYRPGQGGSNYGYTF
TRBV28,.,CASSPTSAGRNQPQHF
TRBV4-2,.,CASSQDTTGLAGVTDTQYF
TRBV19,.,CASSISVGNREAFF
TRBV28,.,CASTGLPDHQHF
TRBV28,.,CASSPPALGLFF
TRBV2,few,CASSEARGTGGYTF
TRBV7-3,.,CASSLAGGGSYNEQFF
TRBV28,.,CASSFTGTWEGKRTEAFF
TRBV6-6,.,CATYIQGRETQYF
TRBV7-9,.,CASSHREGAGTDTQYF
TRBV11-2,.,CASSGKTGTEEKLFF
TRBV7-8,.,CASSLIVRDYEVGANVLTF
TRBV19,.,CASSASGEGGGETQYF
TRBV2,.,CASAGGVAGGYTF
TRBV27,.,CASSGQGANLYYGYTF
TRBV5-4,.,CASSPGGGSYEQYF